These 7 T cell receptor beta chains came from one sample sequenced in a study of shared clonotypes between healthy human individuals. TCRdb's copy holds only in-frame clones and misses some; the assay was immunoSEQ multiplex PCR. The data contain about 2.4 million clones, 93% of them seen just once; the ten biggest clones take up around 0.37%. The sequenced material came from naive CD4+ T cells from PBMCs. Indicated subset: CD45RA+ positively selected. The source is a man aged 18 to 29 in good health. Some clones in this sample may be carry-over from other donors' samples.

The chain has TRBV18 and TRBJ2-7, with 9 bases that match TRBD1. V was pared by 3 bases and J by 2 bases, with 2 bases of the junction left unmatched. The germline V gene has CDR1 KGHSH and CDR2 LQKENI. The CDR3 extends over 14 amino acids. In nucleotides, the CDR3 is TGTGCCAGCTCACCCGACAGGGGGGCCTACGAGCAGTACTTC. It is translated as CASSPDRGAYEQYF.

Details on this clone: The same CDR3 arises from other DNA sequences in this sample as well. The rearrangement uses TRBV7-3 and TRBJ2-3, with TRBD2 matching 8 bases. CDR1 is SGHTA, CDR2 FQGTGA, per germline. Trimming removed 6 bases from V and 1 base from J; junction bases left unmatched: 6. This CDR3 region has 15 residues. In DNA, the CDR3 is TGTGCCAGCAGTTTAGGAGCGGGAGGCACAGATACGCAGTATTTT. It yields the protein CASSLGAGGTDTQYF. The complete variable domain, with remaining parts taken from reference TRBV7-3 and TRBJ2-3, reads GAGVSQTPSNKVTEKGKYVELRCDPISGHTALYWYRQSLGQGPEFLIYFQGTGAADDSGLPNDRFFAVRPEGSVSTLKIQRTERGDSAVYLCASSLGAGGTDTQYFGPGTRLTVL.

The count of this clone is one. V is TRBV25-1 and J is TRBJ2-7; D not resolved. V lost 1 base, J lost 0 bases, and 7 bases lay in between. Germline assignment: CDR1 MGHDK and CDR2 SYGVNS. CDR3 length: 14 amino acids. The CDR3 DNA follows: TGTGCCAGCAGTGAATTCGGGCACTCCTACGAGCAGTACTTC. As protein: CASSEFGHSYEQYF.

This clone occurred once. V gene TRBV11-2 combines with J gene TRBJ2-7; 15 nucleotides align to TRBD2. Losses at the gene ends were 4 bases for V and 2 bases for J; bases not matched to a gene: 0. Germline loops: CDR1 SGHAT, CDR2 FQNNGV. The length of the CDR3 is 15 residues. Here the CDR3 reads CASSWTSGRAYEQYF. Written as DNA, the CDR3 is TGTGCCAGCAGCTGGACTAGCGGGAGGGCCTACGAGCAGTACTTC.

This rearrangement joins TRBV15 to TRBJ2-5; 7 bases map to TRBD2. Looked up from germline, CDR1 is LNHNV and CDR2 is YYDKDF (reference sequence). The CDR3 has 17 residues. V lost 3 bases and J lost 7; bases outside the gene matches: 17. The CDR3 protein is CATSSAIPSGALGTQYF. The CDR3 bases are TGTGCCACCAGCAGCGCCATTCCTAGCGGTGCCCTCGGGACCCAGTACTTC.

This chain links TRBV9 with TRBJ2-3, with D perhaps TRBD2 (6 bases). CDR3 length: 15 amino acids. Germline CDR1 is SGDLS and CDR2 is YYNGEE. V was clipped by 3 bases and J by 2 bases, with 13 bases between them. The CDR3 region is CASSGVEGFTDTQYF. CDR3 sequence (DNA): TGTGCCAGCAGCGGCGTGGAGGGCTTCACAGATACGCAGTATTTT.

The chain is built from TRBV19 and TRBJ1-1, with unresolved D. V was shortened by 1 base and J by 6 bases, with 18 bases between the two germline ends. The germline gives CDR1 LNHDA, CDR2 SQIVND (reference sequence). The CDR3 covers 16 residues. The CDR3 is CASSIGFKGLWSEAFF. CDR3 DNA: TGTGCCAGTAGTATAGGATTTAAGGGATTGTGGTCTGAAGCTTTCTTT.